Shown below are 3 T cell receptor beta chains from a single sample sequenced in a study of OX40 agonist ivuxolimab in advanced cancers. This table comes from immunoSEQ multiplex PCR, and its TCRdb copy is limited to in-frame clones, with some not included. This table holds 70,000 to 85,000 clones, 90% to 95% found once. This specimen was CD4+ or CD8+ T cells sorted from blood, taken in a trial of the OX40 agonist ivuxolimab. The receptors derive from an adult with an advanced solid tumor such as melanoma, head and neck, liver or kidney cancer.

This sequence joins TRBV9 and TRBJ2-3; TRBD1 agrees at 12 bases. The CDR3 has 15 residues. Germline V CDR1 and CDR2: SGDLS, YYNGEE. V shed 3 bases, J shed 4 bases, and the junction held 3 bases outside the gene matches. This CDR3 reads CASSGDRGQSDTQYF. The CDR3 DNA reads TGTGCCAGCAGCGGGGACAGGGGGCAATCAGATACGCAGTATTTT.

This chain uses TRBV5-6 with TRBJ1-1; the D gene is possibly TRBD1 (6 bases). The CDR3 loop spans 15 amino acids. Germline-derived CDR1 and CDR2 are SGHDT and YYEEEE. The V gene lost 3 bases and the J gene lost 0 bases, with 12 bases spanning the gap. CDR3 nucleotide sequence: TGTGCCAGCAGCTGGGACGGACAGTTGAACACTGAAGCTTTCTTT. The encoded protein is CASSWDGQLNTEAFF.

The chain couples TRBV29-1 to TRBJ2-3; D is possibly TRBD1 (5 bases). V lost 7 bases, J lost 1 base, and 33 bases lay in between. Germline V lookup: CDR1 SQVTM, CDR2 ANQGSEA. CDR3 length: 20 amino acids. The CDR3 coding sequence is TGCAGCGCCGAGCCCACGTACGTCCGACAGCCTCAGTTCGGCACAGATACGCAGTATTTT. Its translation is CSAEPTYVRQPQFGTDTQYF.